This TCR beta chain emerged from a study of blood T cell repertoires in COVID-19 (dated by TCRdb to the early 2020s). Study-level background: Collaborator samples came from the United States, Italy and Spain and covered acute and convalescent phases of COVID-19. The prospective study material was composed of cDNA or gDNA derived from T cells, B-cell-depleted T cells, or PBMCs. The dataset comprised deeply sampled blood TCRbeta repertoires from subjects exposed to, actively infected with, or recovered from COVID-19. The repertoires were released in a freely available public database meant as a resource for research on the immune response to SARS-CoV-2. The samples were drawn from the first 160 participants of the ongoing ImmuneRACE study and from over 950 subjects provided by 6 global collaborators. A de-identified subject ID, COVID-19 status, age in years and sex were almost always included in the sample metadata. Where HLA class I and class II types were available, the types were taken from metadata supplied by the sample provider, not from assay-based typing.

Concerning this clone itself: Its recognized antigen is unknown. Base qualities were left out, and no much larger clone turns up one base away.

Broader findings and caveats from the paper: The amount of clinical and demographic metadata varied by source and participant and was provided uncurated.

Whole blood was collected in K2EDTA tubes by collaborating institutions according to the institutions' own protocols. For TCRbeta analysis, collaborators shipped samples in one of three forms: frozen whole blood, isolated PBMCs, or DNA extracted from either of those sample types. TCRbeta CDR3 regions were amplified from genomic DNA using the immunoSEQ Assay, a bias-controlled multiplex PCR. Turning to the authors' computational methods: The number of nucleated cells in each sample was estimated from the amplification of reference gene primers within the assay. To quantify the absolute abundance of each unique TCRbeta CDR3 rearrangement, sequence reads were collapsed and filtered. For each sample, productive Simpson clonality was calculated by taking the square root of Simpson's diversity index across productive rearrangements. TCRdb's version of the immuneACCESS table is confined to in-frame rearrangements and falls short of the full clone set. An unresolved V gene accounts for under half of the shortfall where checked; the remainder is of unknown origin. V and J calls and clone size come straight from that table; D and trimming were deduced from the DNA. Present in this sample are some 140,000 clones, 65% to 80% of which were seen just once. The top ten clones comprise over 10% of the sample.

As encoded in the germline V gene, CDR1 is MGHRA while CDR2 is YSYEKL. Trimming takes 4 bases off V and 0 bases off J; junction bases not matched to a gene: 6. The CDR3 covers 16 residues, taking in both the cysteine and the phenylalanine. Kept here is only the CDR3 DNA, which spans 48 bases and is read in frame from base 1. The sequencing sample was made of peripheral blood. The clonotype was recovered from an elderly man with acute or convalescent COVID-19. The sequence joins TRBV4-1 to TRBJ1-3, with 7 middle bases fitting TRBD1. The CDR3 in this case is CASSPGQRISGNTIYF. Read as DNA, the sequence is TGCGCCAGCAGCCCGGGACAGAGGATCTCTGGAAACACCATATATTTT.